Only a few counts were recorded for the clone carrying this T cell receptor beta chain. The sample belongs to a study of blood T cell repertoires in COVID-19. The CDR3 runs to 19 residues. V gave up 0 bases and J gave up 1 base, with 21 bases separating them. Germline V CDR1 and CDR2: MGHRA, YSYEKL. Sequencing was performed with immunoSEQ multiplex PCR; in TCRdb, only in-frame clones are kept and a portion is missing. The repertoire holds 200,000 or so clones, with around four fifths as singletons. The origin of this receptor is a woman younger than 45 with acute or convalescent COVID-19. What was sequenced was peripheral blood. This chain joins TRBV4-1 and TRBJ1-2, with TRBD1 as a possible D gene (5 bases). The CDR3 sequence is CASSQDKRQKALLNYGYTF. The CDR3 DNA reads TGCGCCAGCAGCCAAGACAAAAGACAGAAGGCCTTACTTAACTATGGCTACACCTTC.